The 23 T cell receptor beta chains below come from one sample, sequenced in a study of cytomegalovirus exposure and HLA in healthy donors. PCR involved 60 Vbeta and 13 Jbeta primers. The repertoire was sequenced with immunoSEQ multiplex PCR; TCRdb's copy has only in-frame clones and lacks some. The table shows some 190,000 clones, with approximately 75% occurring only once. Specimen: PBMCs. The source of these receptors is a man aged 30 to 45 in good health and CMV-seropositive.

This clone was seen only a few times. The chain recombines TRBV5-6 with TRBJ1-1; D unresolved. Germline V lookup: CDR1 SGHDT, CDR2 YYEEEE. This CDR3 has 12 amino acids. V lost 7 bases, J lost 2 bases, and 9 bases lay in between. The CDR3 reads CASFRENTEAFF. The CDR3 region has the DNA TGTGCCAGCTTCCGGGAAAACACTGAAGCTTTCTTT.

This chain uses TRBV4-1 with TRBJ1-2; tentative D call: TRBD1 (5 bases). V gave up 4 bases and J gave up 1 base, with 10 bases separating them. CDR3 size: 14 residues. The germline V gene has CDR1 MGHRA and CDR2 YSYEKL. The CDR3 sequence is CASSRGSINYGYTF. In DNA, the CDR3 is TGCGCCAGCAGCCGGGGCTCGATTAACTATGGCTACACCTTC.

The V call is TRBV13, the J call TRBJ2-3; maybe TRBD2 (6 bases). CDR3 size: 15 residues. The V end was cut by 4 bases, the J end by 9 bases, with 20 bases between. Germline V gives CDR1 PRHDT, CDR2 FYEKMQ (reference sequence). The DNA of the CDR3 is TGTGCCAGCAGCTCTATGGTTGGGACTGACTACACGCAGTATTTT. This gives the protein CASSSMVGTDYTQYF.

This clone occurred a few times. The CDR3 bases are TGTGCCAGTAGTATTGGACTAGCGCTCGAGCAGTACTTC. Encoded protein: CASSIGLALEQYF. The V and J genes are TRBV19 and TRBJ2-5, with 9 nucleotides matching TRBD2. The tail of the sequence fits TRBJ2-7 better, so the J call may be wrong. The CDR3 loop spans 13 amino acids. CDR1 and CDR2 (germline): LNHDA, SQIVND (reference sequence).

The DNA for the CDR3 is TGTGCCAGCAGTCTGGACAGGGTTCAGCCCCAGCATTTT. It is translated as CASSLDRVQPQHF. This chain uses TRBV27 with TRBJ1-5; 8 nucleotides line up with TRBD1. The trim removed 5 bases at V and 6 bases at J, leaving 3 bases unmatched. CDR1 MNHEY and CDR2 SMNVEV come from the germline V gene (reference sequence). The CDR3 runs 13 residues.

V usage is TRBV19 and J usage is TRBJ1-5, with D perhaps TRBD1 (6 bases). CDR1 and CDR2 (germline): LNHDA, SQIVND (reference sequence). Trimming took 5 bases from V and 4 from J, leaving 18 bases between them. CDR3 size: 16 residues. The CDR3 here is CASSLRPGAPNQPQHF. CDR3 nucleotide sequence: TGTGCCAGTAGTCTAAGACCAGGGGCACCAAATCAGCCCCAGCATTTT.

The genes are TRBV7-2 and TRBJ2-1; maybe TRBD1 (5 bases). Trimming took off 4 bases at V and 9 bases at J, with 10 bases between the two ends. Per the germline V gene, CDR1 is SGHTA and CDR2 is FQGNSA. This CDR3 is built from 12 residues. The CDR3 region is CASSSIGAEQFF. The DNA of the CDR3 is TGTGCCAGCAGCTCGATTGGGGCTGAGCAGTTCTTC.

The rearrangement joins TRBV28 to TRBJ1-4; possibly TRBD1 for D (6 bases). Per germline, CDR1 MDHEN and CDR2 SYDVKM. Trimming took 1 base from V and 6 from J, leaving 9 bases between them. CDR3 length: 14 amino acids. CDR3 region: CASSLLGADEKLFF. CDR3 nucleotide sequence: TGTGCCAGCAGTTTATTGGGGGCAGATGAAAAACTGTTTTTT. Combining the CDR3 with reference TRBV28 and TRBJ1-4 gives the whole variable domain DVKVTQSSRYLVKRTGEKVFLECVQDMDHENMFWYRQDPGLGLRLIYFSYDVKMKEKGDIPEGYSVSREKKERFSLILESASTNQTSMYLCASSLLGADEKLFFGSGTQLSVL.

V usage is TRBV9 and J usage is TRBJ1-5, with a tentative D call TRBD1 (5 bases). V lost 3 bases to trimming and J lost 2 bases, with 9 bases between them. This CDR3 has 14 residues. The germline V gene encodes CDR1 SGDLS and CDR2 YYNGEE. CDR3 sequence reads: CASSAGGGNQPQHF. The CDR3 DNA follows: TGTGCCAGCAGCGCGGGGGGGGGCAATCAGCCCCAGCATTTT.

The V gene is TRBV6-1, the J gene TRBJ1-2, with a possible D match to TRBD1 (5 bases). The germline V gene encodes CDR1 MNHNS and CDR2 SASEGT. The CDR3 covers 11 residues. V was trimmed by 11 bases and J by 2 bases, leaving 9 bases between them. The CDR3 sequence is CAGAGNYGYTF. CDR3 in DNA: TGTGCCGGGGCAGGGAACTATGGCTACACCTTC.

The chain links TRBV7-3 to TRBJ2-3, with unresolved D. The V gene's germline CDR1 is SGHTA and CDR2 FQGTGA. This CDR3 contains 12 residues. The germline V and J ends were trimmed by 3 bases and 8 bases, with 9 bases remaining between them. DNA of the CDR3: TGTGCCAGCAGCTTCGGTGCTTCTACGCAGTATTTT. This sequence encodes CASSFGASTQYF.

CDR3 sequence: CASSLLQTNTGELFF. The CDR3 DNA follows: TGTGCCAGCAGCTTATTACAGACCAACACCGGGGAGCTGTTTTTT. The rearrangement links TRBV7-9 to TRBJ2-2; D is unresolved. This CDR3 region has 15 residues. The germline CDR1 and CDR2 sequences are SEHNR and FQNEAQ (reference sequence). Trimming removed 2 bases from V and 2 bases from J, with 9 bases in between.

V is TRBV6-5 and J is TRBJ2-6; 9 bases map to TRBD1. The V and J ends lost 4 bases and 1 base, in that order; junction bases with no gene match: 2. Looked up from germline, CDR1 is MNHEY and CDR2 is SVGAGI. The CDR3 runs to 16 residues. The CDR3 DNA reads as TGTGCCAGCAGTTCCGGGACAGGGTCTGGGGCCAACGTCCTGACTTTC. This encodes CASSSGTGSGANVLTF.

This clone was seen more than once but under ten times. CDR3 DNA sequence: TGCGCCAGCAGCTCGCAGGGGGCCTCCTATAATTCACCCCTCCACTTT. Translating gives CASSSQGASYNSPLHF. The genes are TRBV5-1 and TRBJ1-6, with 8 bases that match TRBD1. CDR1 and CDR2 from the germline V gene are SGHRS and YFSETQ. The V gene end was trimmed by 3 bases and the J gene end by 0 bases; junction bases not matched to a gene: 2. The CDR3 runs 16 residues.

The V call is TRBV7-9, the J call TRBJ2-7; perhaps TRBD1 as D (5 bases). This CDR3 spans 17 amino acids. Germline CDR1 is SEHNR and CDR2 is FQNEAQ (reference sequence). V was pared by 0 bases and J by 1 base, with 16 bases between. The CDR3 DNA sequence: TGTGCCAGCAGCTTAGCCACACCCAGGGTAGGGTCCTACGAGCAGTACTTC. The encoded protein is CASSLATPRVGSYEQYF. The full variable domain, with the rest looked up from reference TRBV7-9 and TRBJ2-7, is DTGVSQNPRHKITKRGQNVTFRCDPISEHNRLYWYRQTLGQGPEFLTYFQNEAQLEKSRLLSDRFSAERPKGSFSTLEIQRTEQGDSAMYLCASSLATPRVGSYEQYFGPGTRLTVT.

The J gene is TRBJ1-4, the V gene TRBV19; D gene uncertain. V was clipped by 5 bases and J by 6 bases, with 7 bases between them. The germline CDR1 and CDR2 sequences are LNHDA and SQIVND (reference sequence). The CDR3 is 12 residues long. The CDR3 nucleotides read TGTGCCAGTAGTCTCCAGGATGAAAAACTGTTTTTT. Encoded protein: CASSLQDEKLFF.

The J gene is TRBJ2-5, the V gene TRBV5-1, with 9 bases aligning to TRBD1. Per the germline V gene, CDR1 is SGHRS and CDR2 is YFSETQ. The V and J ends lost 4 bases and 5 bases, in that order; junction bases with no gene match: 6. This CDR3 has 14 amino acids. CDR3 sequence: CASSGTGMVETQYF. The CDR3, as DNA: TGCGCCAGCAGCGGGACAGGGATGGTGGAGACCCAGTACTTC.

The chain is built from TRBV11-2 and TRBJ2-7; 11 positions match TRBD2. CDR3 length: 15 amino acids. In germline, CDR1 is SGHAT, CDR2 FQNNGV. Trimming removed 3 bases from V and 2 bases from J; junction bases left unmatched: 3. The CDR3: CASSLGLAETYEQYF. The DNA for the CDR3 is TGTGCCAGCAGCTTGGGACTAGCGGAGACCTACGAGCAGTACTTC.

The chain employs TRBV12-5 and TRBJ2-7, with D possibly matching TRBD1 (5 bases). The germline V and J ends were trimmed by 3 bases and 5 bases, with 17 bases remaining between them. The length of the CDR3 is 15 residues. Germline CDR1 reads LGHNT; CDR2 reads FRNRAP. CDR3 coding DNA: TGTGCTAGTGGTTTATTACCCAGGGATTGGAACGAGCAGTACTTC. This codes for CASGLLPRDWNEQYF.

This sequence joins TRBV6-5 and TRBJ2-1; 10 positions agree with TRBD2. V lost 6 bases, J lost 8 bases, and 10 bases stayed unmatched. The CDR3 has 15 residues. Germline CDR1 MNHEY, CDR2 SVGAGI. The CDR3 is CASSELAGRAYEQFF. The CDR3 nucleotides are TGTGCCAGCAGCGAACTAGCGGGGAGGGCCTATGAGCAGTTCTTC.

The chain carries TRBV5-1 and TRBJ2-3, with TRBD2 matching 7 bases. Germline values: CDR1 SGHRS, CDR2 YFSETQ. V was clipped by 0 bases and J by 0 bases; unmatched bases: 4. The CDR3 is 16 amino acids. The CDR3 protein is CASSLVASGSTDTQYF. The CDR3, as DNA: TGCGCCAGCAGCTTGGTGGCTAGCGGTAGCACAGATACGCAGTATTTT.

This clone was seen more than once but under ten times. The chain has TRBV6-5 and TRBJ1-2; unclear D gene. The CDR3 spans 12 residues. CDR1 and CDR2 (germline): MNHEY, SVGAGI. V gave up 6 bases and J gave up 4 bases, with 9 bases separating them. The CDR3 region is CASREPGYGYTF. Written as DNA, the CDR3 is TGTGCCAGCAGGGAGCCGGGCTATGGCTACACCTTC.

The rearrangement joins TRBV2 to TRBJ2-7, with 8 bases that match TRBD1. The trim removed 10 bases at V and 3 bases at J, leaving 8 bases unmatched. The CDR3 runs to 13 residues. The germline V gene encodes CDR1 SNHLY and CDR2 FYNNEI. CDR3 sequence reads: CATFRDRNYEQYF. The CDR3 DNA reads TGTGCCACTTTCCGGGACAGGAACTACGAGCAGTACTTC.